The subject of this entry is one TCR beta chain. Its antigen is currently unknown. The data originate from a study of identical twins. General study results and limits: Models came in too low on out-of-frame TCR alpha sharing in monozygotic twins. High-abundance cord blood beta clonotypes had fewer insertions; memory repertoires showed none.

After template switching added a universal primer site, the resulting cDNA carried unique molecular identifiers. In TCRdb, the 5' RACE reads were re-called with MiXCR into one record per CDR3 protein. The sample shows some 570,000 distinct CDR3 sequences, under 25% of them seen only once. The V and J ends lost 9 bases and 0 bases respectively, with 12 bases between them. CDR3 size: 13 residues. Germline CDR1 is SGHRS and CDR2 is YFSETQ. With no exceptions, donors were healthy Caucasians. This sample was also put to use in a study of yellow fever vaccine responses in identical twins.

Sequenced material: CD4+ T cells sorted from blood. The source is a woman aged 18-29 years in good health. The chain links TRBV5-1 to TRBJ1-1; D unresolved. CDR3 loop: CATRQAMNTEAFF. The CDR3 nucleotides are TGCGCCACCAGGCAGGCCATGAACACTGAAGCTTTCTTT.